This T cell receptor (beta chain) was found in a study of OX40 agonist ivuxolimab in advanced cancers. About the full investigation: Ivuxolimab was a fully human IgG2 agonistic monoclonal antibody targeting the costimulatory receptor OX40 (CD134). Intravenous ivuxolimab was administered to patients every 2 weeks at six dose levels: 0.01, 0.1, 0.3, 1.5, 3 and 10 mg/kg. Among the roughly 54 dose-escalation patients, around 20 had hepatocellular carcinoma, 15 melanoma, 9 renal cell carcinoma and 9 head and neck cancer. In the dose-escalation cohort, roughly 80% of patients were male, and the mean age was around 60 years, with a range of about 23 to 85. Prior anti-PD-1, anti-PD-L1 or anti-CTLA-4 therapy was permitted, and checkpoint inhibitors had been received by approximately 39% of dose-escalation patients. Partial responses occurred in three dose-escalation patients, of whom one had hepatocellular carcinoma and two had cutaneous melanoma. Peripheral TCRbeta sequencing aimed to test whether ivuxolimab altered TCR sequence diversity and caused clonal T-cell expansion. The monotherapy dose-escalation portion (N ≈ 50 patients) of the phase I ivuxolimab trial is reported in the paper. Study-wide conclusions, independent of this receptor: Low levels of normalized T-cell clonal expansion were also seen in some patients who did not respond. Partial responders in the 0.1-3.0 mg/kg groups had among the lowest normalized peripheral clonal expansion, especially among CD8+ T cells. The antigen specificity of the peripheral T cells that underwent clonal expansion was not determined. At doses from 0.1 to 3.0 mg/kg, clonal expansion was seen in both CD4+ and CD8+ blood T cells between baseline and week 6. After ivuxolimab, CD8+ T cells had more expanded clones than CD4+ T cells on average.

A few counts support this clone. There is no known antigen for this receptor. No clone much larger than this one lies a single base away; base qualities are absent. Genomic DNA was isolated from the sorted cells so that the TCRbeta CDR3 region could be sequenced. The immunoSEQ Assay was used to sequence the TCRbeta CDR3 regions. Here the immuneACCESS table is served through TCRdb, limited to in-frame sequences with V and J called. Missing clones are a known gap in these copies; in checked studies unresolved V genes cover under half, and the rest lacks a known reason. Across this sample there are about 73,000 clones, with under 90% seen only once. Of the sample, less than 2.5% falls within the top ten clones. The trial excluded patients who had a history of autoimmune disease or who were on systemic immunosuppression. Peripheral blood for TCR sequencing was collected from all dose cohorts at baseline, on cycle 4 day 1, and on cycle 7 day 1. Samples came from an open-label, multicenter, first-in-human phase I dose-escalation trial of ivuxolimab. Adults with locally advanced or metastatic melanoma, renal cell carcinoma, hepatocellular carcinoma or head and neck squamous cell carcinoma were enrolled in the trial. Before TCR sequencing, CD4+ and CD8+ T cells were separately sorted from peripheral blood.

V is pared back by 5 bases and J by 9 bases, with 14 bases lying between the germline termini. Counted from cysteine to phenylalanine, this CDR3 has 14 amino acids. The CDR3 DNA has 42 bases and is translated from base 1. According to the germline V gene (reference sequence), CDR1 reads LNHDA and CDR2 reads SQIVND. The sample was CD4+ or CD8+ T cells sorted from blood, taken in a trial of the OX40 agonist ivuxolimab. The receptor chain draws on TRBV19 and TRBJ1-6; the D segment cannot be called with confidence. This TCR derives from an adult with an advanced solid tumor such as melanoma, head and neck, liver or kidney cancer. The base sequence is TGTGCCAGTAGTCGACAAAGCAGAATTTCACCCCTCCACTTT. It codes for CASSRQSRISPLHF.